This record covers a single T cell receptor beta chain. The CDR3 runs 11 residues. Per the germline V gene, CDR1 is MGHDK and CDR2 is SYGVNS. With 3 bases removed from V and 7 bases from J, the gap between germline ends came to 6 bases. The sample is drawn from a study of Graves' ophthalmopathy and Graves' hyperthyroidism. Transcripts of RNA were the source for amplifying TCR beta CDR3 regions. HTBI primers primed a first-round RT-PCR, and a second-round multiplex PCR followed. TCRdb re-derived calls from the multiplex PCR reads in MiXCR, one entry per CDR3 protein. The sample records over a million distinct CDR3 sequences, 36% being singletons.

Sample: peripheral blood or thyroid tissue (not recorded which). The origin of this receptor is an adult man with Graves' hyperthyroidism. This rearrangement joins TRBV25-1 to TRBJ1-1; no reliable D call. The CDR3 DNA follows: TGTGCCAGCAGTGACTCCTATGAAGCTTTCTTT. This codes for CASSDSYEAFF. Together with reference TRBV25-1 and TRBJ1-1, the CDR3 gives the full variable domain: EADIYQTPRYLVIGTGKKITLECSQTMGHDKMYWYQQDPGMELHLIHYSYGVNSTEKGDLSSESTVSRIRTEHFPLTLESARPSHTSQYLCASSDSYEAFFGQGTRLTVV.